This T cell receptor (beta chain) came from a study of graft-versus-host responses after intestinal transplantation. Study information: Every one of the recipients received anti-thymocyte globulin induction and afterwards took tacrolimus and steroids for roughly 3 years. General observations from the study: GvH clones were identified in recipient marrow, with some first appearing in ileum or blood. Peak levels of circulating GvH clones tracked with early post-transplant HvG declines.

About this clone: Its antigen is still unknown.

Using immunoSEQ multiplex PCR, the repertoire was profiled, and TCRdb retains in-frame clones only, with some absent. The sample gives under 20,000 clones, over 75% of which show up once; 1.5% to 2% is in the top ten. This CDR3 comprises 18 residues. Trimming stripped 6 bases from V and 0 bases from J, with 21 bases between. Per the germline V gene, CDR1 is SGHVS and CDR2 is FNYEAQ. The specimen was PBMCs, collected 14 days after transplant. The origin of this receptor is a human patient who received an intestinal transplant, so some T cells may come from the graft donor. The V call is TRBV7-6, the J call TRBJ1-3; D perhaps matches TRBD1 (6 bases). CDR3 nucleotides: TGTGCCAGCAGTCCACAATTGAGTCAGGGGTTCTCTGGAAACACCATATATTTT. Translation: CASSPQLSQGFSGNTIYF.